The 19 T cell receptor beta chains listed next were all sequenced from one sample in a study of regulatory T cells in long-lasting Graves disease. Relying on iRepertoire HTBI primers and Arm-PCR of CDR3 regions, the team built TCR beta libraries. TCRdb re-called the multiplex PCR reads through MiXCR, storing one row per CDR3 protein. The data show roughly 300,000 distinct CDR3 sequences, around 20% seen once. Noted time point: persistent/refractory GD, antithyroid drugs over 5 years with positive TRAb. PBMC-derived RNA was used for the TCR library. The starting material was peripheral blood mononuclear cells (PBMCs), obtained when the disease was refractory, from a patient treated with antithyroid drugs. These receptors were obtained from a female donor with Graves disease.

The chain links TRBV20-1 to TRBJ2-2, with a weak D call TRBD1 (5 bases). CDR3 length equals 14 residues. CDR1 is DFQATT, CDR2 SNEGSKA, per germline (reference sequence). V lost 3 bases, J lost 3 bases, and 11 bases lay in between. In nucleotides, the CDR3 is TGCAGTGCTAGCCAGGGCTCGGACACCGGGGAGCTGTTTTTT. It specifies CSASQGSDTGELFF.

The rearrangement links TRBV28 to TRBJ1-2, with D tentatively TRBD1 (6 bases). V was pared by 5 bases and J by 7 bases, with 14 bases between. Looked up from germline, CDR1 is MDHEN and CDR2 is SYDVKM. This CDR3 comprises 13 residues. Here the CDR3 reads CASSGPQGFGYTF. The CDR3, as DNA: TGTGCCAGCAGTGGGCCACAGGGTTTTGGCTACACCTTC.

This clonotype appeared a few times. The chain uses TRBV6-1 and TRBJ2-2; D may correspond to TRBD1 or TRBD2 (5 bases each). Germline V gene sequence: CDR1 MNHNS, CDR2 SASEGT. Between the trimmed V and J ends, which lost 5 bases and 2 bases, there was a span of 18 bases. CDR3 size: 17 residues. The CDR3 sequence: CASSLAPGTANTGELFF. The CDR3 DNA reads as TGTGCCAGCAGTCTGGCCCCTGGGACGGCTAACACCGGGGAGCTGTTTTTT.

Turning to this clonotype: At one boundary the junction diverges from the germline segment, which might be a read error. The chain employs TRBV13 and TRBJ1-2; possibly TRBD1 for D (5 bases). CDR1 is PRHDT, CDR2 FYEKMQ, per germline (reference sequence). The CDR3 extends over 12 amino acids. The CDR3 nucleotides read TGTGCCAGCCCCGAGGGACTTCATGGCTACGCCTTC. Its translation: CASPEGLHGYAF.

V is TRBV20-1 and J is TRBJ2-3; D unresolved. Germline V gene data show CDR1 as DFQATT and CDR2 as SNEGSKA (reference sequence). V was trimmed by 0 bases and J by 3 bases, leaving 19 bases between them. The CDR3 is 17 amino acids. The CDR3 loop reads CSARDRPVWIGTDTQYF. The CDR3 DNA reads as TGCAGTGCTAGAGATCGCCCCGTGTGGATCGGGACAGATACGCAGTATTTT.

The rearrangement links TRBV20-1 to TRBJ1-1; TRBD1 aligns across 9 bases. This CDR3 is built from 15 residues. CDR1 DFQATT and CDR2 SNEGSKA come from the germline V gene (reference sequence). The trim removed 0 bases at V and 0 bases at J, leaving 2 bases unmatched. The CDR3: CSARDRTGVNTEAFF. The CDR3, as DNA: TGCAGTGCTAGAGACCGGACAGGGGTGAACACTGAAGCTTTCTTT.

This clonotype was observed many times. The genes are TRBV3-1 and TRBJ1-1, with 7 bases aligning to TRBD1. With 4 bases clipped from V and 8 bases from J, the junction kept 4 bases outside the gene matches. In germline, CDR1 is LGHDT, CDR2 YNNKEL (reference sequence). The CDR3 runs to 12 residues. DNA of the CDR3: TGTGCCAGCAGCCGCCCACAGGGGGAAGCTTTCTTT. It translates to CASSRPQGEAFF.

The chain couples TRBV12-5 to TRBJ1-6; TRBD1 might be the D (6 bases). The CDR3 is made up of 16 amino acids. CDR1 is LGHNT, CDR2 FRNRAP, per germline. Trimming shortened V by 8 bases and J by 0 bases, and 14 bases separated the two germline ends. The DNA for the CDR3 is TGTGCTAGTATCCACAGGGTGGGCTCCTATAATTCACCCCTCCACTTT. Its translation: CASIHRVGSYNSPLHF.

Points on this clonotype: With a much larger clone just one base away, this may be a read error. This chain connects TRBV27 to TRBJ1-6; D ambiguous. Germline V gives CDR1 MNHEY, CDR2 SMNVEV (reference sequence). CDR3 size: 16 residues. The CDR3 nucleotides are TGTGCCAGCAGTTTATTTTCGGCGGGCGTTCATTCACCCCCCCACTTT. This encodes CASSLFSAGVHSPPHF.

This clonotype was seen more than once but under ten times. This chain joins TRBV11-3 and TRBJ1-2, with D unclear. The V end was cut by 0 bases, the J end by 8 bases, with 13 bases between. CDR1 is SGHNT, CDR2 YENEEA, per germline. CDR3 length: 14 residues. The CDR3 sequence is CASSLEVGAGGYTF. CDR3 coding DNA: TGTGCCAGCAGCTTAGAGGTGGGCGCCGGCGGCTACACCTTC.

This clonotype has ten or more counts. The V gene is TRBV30, the J gene TRBJ1-2; D call uncertain. CDR3 length: 13 amino acids. CDR1 is GTSNPN and CDR2 is SVGIG in the germline V gene (reference sequence). V lost 3 bases and J lost 8, with 16 bases in between. CDR3 sequence reads: CAWRGRPLGGYTF. In DNA, the CDR3 is TGTGCCTGGAGGGGAAGGCCCCTTGGGGGCTACACCTTC. Full variable domain (outside the CDR3, taken from reference TRBV30 and TRBJ1-2): SQTIHQWPATLVQPVGSPLSLECTVEGTSNPNLYWYRQAAGRGLQLLFYSVGIGQISSEVPQNLSASRPQDRQFILSSKKLLLSDSGFYLCAWRGRPLGGYTFGSGTRLTVV.

J is TRBJ2-1 and V is TRBV6-2 or TRBV6-3, with unresolved D. The V end was cut by 6 bases, the J end by 8 bases, with 8 bases between. The germline CDR1 and CDR2 sequences are MNHEY and SVGEGT. The CDR3 is made up of 11 amino acids. The CDR3 loop is CASRYLHEQFF. The CDR3 coding sequence is TGTGCCAGCAGGTACCTCCATGAGCAGTTCTTC.

This clonotype was seen many times. This chain links TRBV12-3 or TRBV12-4 with TRBJ1-3; no firm D call. Trimming left V 6 bases short and J 0 bases short, with 12 bases between. The CDR3 is 15 amino acids. CDR3 in amino acids: CASRTTESSGNTIYF. In DNA, the CDR3 is TGTGCCAGCAGGACCACGGAGAGCTCTGGAAACACCATATATTTT.

This clonotype appeared many times. The chain combines TRBV29-1 with TRBJ1-5, with a weak D call TRBD1 (5 bases). The V gene lost 5 bases and the J gene lost 7 bases, with 15 bases spanning the gap. The CDR3 has 13 amino acids. CDR1 and CDR2 from the germline V gene are SQVTM and ANQGSEA. As DNA, the CDR3 is TGCAGCGTTTCCGGGGCGCGATGGCAGCCCCAGCATTTT. Its protein product is CSVSGARWQPQHF.

The chain is built from TRBV7-9 and TRBJ2-7, with 8 nucleotides matching TRBD1. In germline, CDR1 is SEHNR, CDR2 FQNEAQ (reference sequence). The CDR3 has 13 residues. The V segment lost 5 bases and the J segment 5 bases; nucleotides outside the gene matches: 5. DNA for the CDR3: TGTGCCAGCAGCCATACAGGGGGGCACGAGCAGTACTTC. It codes for CASSHTGGHEQYF.

There are a few counts of this clonotype. V usage is TRBV4-3 and J usage is TRBJ1-4; D remains ambiguous. Germline values: CDR1 LGHNA, CDR2 YSLEER. This CDR3 region has 15 residues. Trimming removed 0 bases at V and 6 bases at J, with 11 bases between. The CDR3 sequence: CASSQDGPTDEKLFF. CDR3 in DNA: TGCGCCAGCAGCCAAGACGGGCCCACGGATGAAAAACTGTTTTTT.

This clonotype was detected ten times or more. The V and J genes are TRBV15 and TRBJ1-5, with D uncertain. The CDR3 totals 17 residues. Germline CDR1 LNHNV, CDR2 YYDKDF (reference sequence). Trimming removed 1 base from V and 8 bases from J, with 21 bases in between. The CDR3 nucleotides read TGTGCCACCAGCAGAGGGGTTCGGGTAGGACGGGAAGAGCCCCAGCATTTT. It codes for CATSRGVRVGREEPQHF.

Ten or more counts support this clonotype. This chain uses TRBV6-5 with TRBJ2-4; 7 bases line up with TRBD2. Trimming cost V 4 bases and J 5 bases; bases outside gene matches: 2. Germline values: CDR1 MNHEY, CDR2 SVGAGI. This CDR3 contains 13 residues. The DNA for the CDR3 is TGTGCCAGCAGTTCGGGACTACAAAACATTCAGTACTTC. This sequence encodes CASSSGLQNIQYF.

In the case of this clonotype: A much larger clone differs from this one at a single base, so this may be a read error. The chain has TRBV20-1 and TRBJ2-7; possible D gene TRBD2, 6 bases. This CDR3 comprises 11 residues. Germline V lookup: CDR1 DFQATT, CDR2 SNEGSKA (reference sequence). CDR3 bases: TGCAGTGCGAGAGCGGGTTACAAGCAGTACTTC. It specifies CSARAGYKQYF.